The 25 T cell receptor beta chains below were found in one sample sequenced in a study of human T cells and chemical hapten exposure. Time point reported: patch test 3, about 24 weeks after DPC sensitization. Indicated treatment: therapeutic diphenylcyclopropenone sensitization with weekly scalp DPC. MiXCR, applied by TCRdb to the RACE reads, yields one record per CDR3 protein. The profile covers about 84,000 distinct CDR3 sequences, with more than 10% appearing a single time and approximately 3.5% taken by the ten largest. This specimen was whole blood, taken in connection with sensitization to the hapten diphenylcyclopropenone (DPC). These receptors all come from a woman aged 45-65 years with alopecia areata. Some clones in this sample may be carry-over from other donors' samples.

In its sample, this clonotype was seen many times. The chain employs TRBV12-3 or TRBV12-4 and TRBJ1-3; 9 positions agree with TRBD1. CDR3 length: 13 residues. Losses at the gene ends were 6 bases for V and 8 bases for J; bases not matched to a gene: 5. CDR3 sequence: CASRRTGVYTIYF. The CDR3 coding sequence is TGTGCCAGCAGGAGGACAGGGGTGTACACCATATATTTT.

The chain is built from TRBV5-1 and TRBJ2-7; perhaps TRBD2 as D (6 bases). CDR3 size: 14 residues. CDR1 and CDR2 from the germline V gene are SGHRS and YFSETQ. V shed 7 bases and J shed 3 bases, with 17 bases lying between them. Written as DNA, the CDR3 is TGCGCCAGCCACCCTAGCGTATCCCACTACGAGCAGTACTTC. This codes for CASHPSVSHYEQYF.

Only a few counts were recorded for this clonotype. The chain employs TRBV6-5 and TRBJ2-7; D not resolved. The length of the CDR3 is 14 residues. V lost 2 bases and J lost 6, with 14 bases in between. The germline V gene has CDR1 MNHEY and CDR2 SVGAGI. CDR3 nucleotides: TGTGCCAGCAGTTACACACCCTCCCTGGGCGAGCAGTACTTC. It specifies CASSYTPSLGEQYF.

This clonotype was recorded a few times. This chain connects TRBV18 to TRBJ1-1; D ambiguous. V gave up 3 bases and J gave up 4 bases, with 12 bases separating them. CDR3 size: 14 residues. Germline CDR1 KGHSH, CDR2 LQKENI. This CDR3 reads CASSPLRAGTEAFF. As DNA, the CDR3 is TGTGCCAGCTCACCCCTTCGGGCGGGCACTGAAGCTTTCTTT.

The chain carries TRBV12-3 or TRBV12-4 and TRBJ2-7; no definite D call. There are 13 residues in the CDR3. V lost 1 base and J 1 base, leaving 5 bases between the germline ends. CDR3 region: CASSLVRSYEQYF. CDR3 sequence (DNA): TGTGCCAGCAGTTTAGTAAGGTCCTACGAGCAGTACTTC.

This sequence joins TRBV29-1 and TRBJ2-1; TRBD1 matches at 11 bases. Germline V gene lookup returns CDR1 SQVTM and CDR2 ANQGSEA. J lost 7 bases, V lost 7 bases, and 6 bases had no gene match. The CDR3 has 13 residues. The CDR3 here is CSAGQGARNEQFF. CDR3 DNA: TGCAGCGCCGGACAGGGGGCGCGGAATGAGCAGTTCTTC.

V and J are TRBV20-1 and TRBJ2-1; D is unclear. This CDR3 region has 13 residues. CDR1 is DFQATT and CDR2 is SNEGSKA in the germline V gene (reference sequence). Trimming pared 6 bases from V and 6 bases from J, leaving 15 bases between. The CDR3 loop is CSAPDPWGNEQFF. CDR3 DNA: TGCAGTGCCCCGGACCCCTGGGGCAATGAGCAGTTCTTC.

This clonotype was counted ten times or more. The genes are TRBV11-2 and TRBJ2-3; TRBD2 matches at 8 bases. The CDR3 consists of 15 residues. CDR1 is SGHAT, CDR2 FQNNGV, per germline. The V and J ends lost 0 bases and 6 bases, in that order; junction bases with no gene match: 5. The CDR3 bases are TGTGCCAGCAGCTTAGAGGGAGCGGGAGCGGATACGCAGTATTTT. Translating it yields CASSLEGAGADTQYF.

The genes are TRBV20-1 and TRBJ2-3; the D gene is possibly TRBD2 (5 bases). Trimming shortened V by 5 bases and J by 3 bases, and 9 bases separated the two germline ends. The CDR3 extends over 12 amino acids. CDR1 and CDR2 (germline): DFQATT, SNEGSKA (reference sequence). CDR3 in amino acids: CSAWLATDTQYF. The DNA for the CDR3 is TGCAGTGCTTGGCTAGCAACAGATACGCAGTATTTT.

This clonotype occurred a few times. The chain recombines TRBV29-1 with TRBJ2-1; D gene unclear. The V and J ends lost 4 bases and 5 bases respectively, with 9 bases between them. Looked up from germline, CDR1 is SQVTM and CDR2 is ANQGSEA. The CDR3 runs 12 residues. The CDR3 here is CSVGSINNEQFF. The CDR3 region has the DNA TGCAGCGTTGGTAGTATTAACAATGAGCAGTTCTTC.

As regards this clonotype: Possible read error: a much larger clone is one base away. V and J are TRBV6-1 and TRBJ1-5, with TRBD1 matching over 7 bases. Per the germline V gene, CDR1 is MNHNS and CDR2 is SASEGT. This CDR3 region has 16 residues. The junction had 12 bases not matched to a gene; V was cut back by 7 bases and J by 3 bases. The CDR3 DNA sequence: TGTGCCAGCACGTTTTCCAGGACAGGCGCCAATCAGCCCCAGCATTTT. Protein sequence: CASTFSRTGANQPQHF.

The table lists this clonotype with many counts. The chain has TRBV19 and TRBJ2-2, with 7 bases fitting TRBD2. Germline lookup yields CDR1 LNHDA and CDR2 SQIVND (reference sequence). The CDR3 is 15 amino acids. Germline trimming cut 7 bases from V and 0 bases from J; bases unmatched to any gene: 5. CDR3 sequence (DNA): TGTGCCAGTACCCTCCGGGGGGCGAACACCGGGGAGCTGTTTTTT. Its translation is CASTLRGANTGELFF.

This clonotype showed up many times. The CDR3 is CASSLQSPTPGNTIYF. CDR3 nucleotides: TGCGCCAGCAGCCTACAAAGTCCGACCCCTGGAAACACCATATATTTT. The chain is built from TRBV5-1 and TRBJ1-3; D gene ambiguous. Looked up from germline, CDR1 is SGHRS and CDR2 is YFSETQ. CDR3 length: 16 residues. The V gene lost 4 bases and the J gene lost 2 bases, with 16 bases spanning the gap.

This clonotype was picked up many times. The gene calls are TRBV7-9 and TRBJ2-5, with 8 bases identical to TRBD1. This CDR3 comprises 14 residues. Trimming removed 3 bases from V and 2 bases from J; junction bases left unmatched: 2. CDR1 is SEHNR, CDR2 FQNEAQ, per germline (reference sequence). The CDR3 loop is CASSLGTGQETQYF. The CDR3 bases are TGTGCCAGCAGCTTGGGGACAGGACAAGAGACCCAGTACTTC.

This clonotype has at least ten counts. This chain connects TRBV18 to TRBJ1-2, with a tentative D call TRBD1 (6 bases). V lost 4 bases, J lost 1 base, and 13 bases lay in between. The CDR3 runs 15 residues. The germline V gene encodes CDR1 KGHSH and CDR2 LQKENI. The CDR3 DNA sequence: TGTGCCAGCTCACAATCGACAGGTGTTAACTATGGCTACACCTTC. Translation gives CASSQSTGVNYGYTF. Supplemented by reference TRBV18 and TRBJ1-2, the full variable domain reads NAGVMQNPRHLVRRRGQEARLRCSPMKGHSHVYWYRQLPEEGLKFMVYLQKENIIDESGMPKERFSAEFPKEGPSILRIQQVVRGDSAAYFCASSQSTGVNYGYTFGSGTRLTVV.

The chain is built from TRBV29-1 and TRBJ2-1, with 12 nucleotides matching TRBD2. Per germline, CDR1 SQVTM and CDR2 ANQGSEA. V gave up 2 bases and J gave up 11 bases; unmatched junction bases: 13. This CDR3 has 16 residues. CDR3 nucleotides: TGCAGCGTTGAAAGCGGGGGACTAGCGGGCCCACGCAAGCAGTTCTTC. The encoded protein is CSVESGGLAGPRKQFF.

This clonotype was counted between two and nine times. The J gene is TRBJ2-2, the V gene TRBV24-1, with TRBD2 matching over 14 bases. CDR1 is KGHDR and CDR2 is SFDVKD in the germline V gene. The CDR3 is 18 amino acids. Trimming at V came to 5 bases and at J to 0 bases, leaving 4 bases not matched to a gene. CDR3 in DNA: TGTGCCACCAGTGGTAGGACTAGCGGGAGGCCGAACACCGGGGAGCTGTTTTTT. Its translation is CATSGRTSGRPNTGELFF.

This clonotype was counted a single time. This could be a read error, since a much larger clone is one nucleotide away. The CDR3: CTSSLTGPTEAFF. The CDR3 DNA sequence: TGTACCAGCAGCTTAACAGGTCCCACTGAAGCTTTCTTT. The chain uses TRBV7-3 and TRBJ1-1, with a weak D call TRBD1 (5 bases). Looked up from germline, CDR1 is SGHTA and CDR2 is FQGTGA. CDR3 size: 13 residues.

This clonotype was counted many times. V gene TRBV7-3 combines with J gene TRBJ2-1; TRBD2 matches 9 bases. The V gene end was trimmed by 5 bases and the J gene end by 10 bases; junction bases not matched to a gene: 12. This CDR3 spans 15 amino acids. Germline-derived CDR1 and CDR2 are SGHTA and FQGTGA. This CDR3 is CASSPGLAGRREQFF. For the CDR3, the DNA is TGTGCCAGCAGCCCCGGCCTAGCGGGACGTCGCGAGCAGTTCTTC. The full variable domain, completed using reference TRBV7-3 and TRBJ2-1, is GAGVSQTPSNKVTEKGKYVELRCDPISGHTALYWYRQSLGQGPEFLIYFQGTGAADDSGLPNDRFFAVRPEGSVSTLKIQRTERGDSAVYLCASSPGLAGRREQFFGPGTRLTVL.

This clonotype has ten or more counts. This chain links TRBV11-2 with TRBJ2-7; 7 bases match TRBD2. V lost 5 bases to trimming and J lost 2 bases; unmatched junction nucleotides: 9. From germline, CDR1 is SGHAT and CDR2 FQNNGV. The CDR3 length is 15 residues. The CDR3 loop reads CASSGSSGPTYEQYF. DNA of the CDR3: TGTGCCAGCAGCGGCTCTAGCGGACCAACCTACGAGCAGTACTTC.

This clonotype was seen a few times. This sequence joins TRBV7-8 and TRBJ1-1; D gene ambiguous. This CDR3 comprises 12 residues. V was clipped by 2 bases and J by 10 bases, with 11 bases between them. Germline values: CDR1 SGHVS, CDR2 FQNEAQ. The CDR3 sequence: CASSLNTGAAFF. The CDR3 bases are TGTGCCAGCAGCTTAAACACGGGCGCAGCTTTCTTT.

This clonotype was found many times. The CDR3 loop is CATGTRDRGGYTF. For the CDR3, the DNA is TGTGCCACCGGGACCCGGGACAGGGGTGGCTACACCTTC. This chain links TRBV24-1 with TRBJ1-2, with 10 bases matching TRBD1. This CDR3 has 13 amino acids. Germline CDR1 reads KGHDR; CDR2 reads SFDVKD. V lost 9 bases, J lost 7 bases, and 7 bases stayed unmatched.

The table lists this clonotype with many counts. This rearrangement joins TRBV6-2 or TRBV6-3 to TRBJ1-2; D not resolved. The V gene's germline CDR1 is MNHEY and CDR2 SVGEGT. Trimming pared 2 bases from V and 4 bases from J, leaving 8 bases between. This CDR3 comprises 13 residues. The CDR3, as DNA: TGTGCCAGCAGTTACGCGACCAGCTATGGCTACACCTTC. It specifies CASSYATSYGYTF.

CDR3 amino acids: CASSPRTSGGETQYF. DNA for the CDR3: TGTGCCAGCAGCCCTAGGACTAGCGGAGGAGAGACCCAGTACTTC. The chain carries TRBV2 and TRBJ2-5; TRBD2 aligns across 10 bases. This CDR3 comprises 15 residues. CDR1 is SNHLY and CDR2 is FYNNEI in the germline V gene. Germline trimming cut 6 bases from V and 4 bases from J; bases unmatched to any gene: 8.

This clonotype was detected a few times. One end of the junction varies from germline; a read error may be responsible. The chain uses TRBV7-2 and TRBJ2-3; 16 bases are a match to TRBD2. Germline CDR1 SGHTA, CDR2 FQGNSA. The length of the CDR3 is 17 residues. The CDR3 DNA reads as TGTGCCGGCAGCTCGGGACTAGCGGGAGGGCACACAGATACGCAGTATTTT. Encoded protein: CAGSSGLAGGHTDTQYF.